This paragraph covers one TCR beta chain sequence. Its antigen target is currently unknown. Per-nucleotide qualities are absent, and no much larger clonotype sits a single base away. CD8 naive samples consisted of CD45RO-negative cells that were positively selected for CCR7, yielding a CD45RA+CCR7+ population without TemRA cells. Healthy HIV-negative adults with no recently reported acute infections or vaccinations were included as donors. Only Caucasian adults living in Nashville, Tennessee, USA were represented among the donors. Blood was collected by leukapheresis, and PBMCs were isolated by Ficoll-Histopaque density gradient centrifugation and then cryopreserved in liquid nitrogen vapor phase. Analytical flow cytometry was used to check the purity and quantity of each magnetically sorted T cell population. Each sorted fraction had its genomic DNA isolated and then quantified by UV absorbance on a Nanodrop 2000c.

This sample stems from a study of shared clonotypes between healthy human individuals (dated by TCRdb to 2018 to 2021). In the study overall: A few men and two women, aged 18 to 49 years, made up the cohort. Per donor, three plates each were used for CD4 naive and CD4 memory, two for CD8 naive, and one for CD8 memory. The study deeply sequenced blood TCR repertoires of about 5 healthy adults to estimate repertoire size and the extent of clonotype sharing between individuals. To increase sequencing depth and limit assay-specific biases, different laboratories used diverse techniques to prepare libraries and sequence TCR repertoires. Leukapheresis yielded between about 0.94 and 10 billion PBMCs per donor. What the authors observed across the whole study: Sharing across a handful of donors was observed for around 4.8% of naive CD4, 3% to 3.5% of naive CD8, about 2.3% of memory CD4, and about 0.39% of memory CD8 clonotypes. Because the study included a small number of donors, the genetic and exposure-history diversity represented was limited. Pairwise subsampling led to the expectation that sequencing depth would affect the degree of clonotype sharing among donors. Naive subsets generally had larger estimated clonotype richness than memory subsets. Compared with non-shared clonotypes, the clonotypes found in all four sorted-subset donors had higher generation probabilities. Rarefaction of sorted-subset datasets indicated incomplete sequencing despite the large sequencing depth. Only blood was sampled, and tissue TCR repertoires likely differ from those in blood.

TCR CDR3 regions were amplified from genomic DNA by multiplex PCR using the deep immunoSEQ assay. Genomic DNA extracted from each cell subset was distributed evenly over all wells of several immunoSEQ 96-well plates, and each plate served as one replicate. For sorted subsets, approximately 210 ng genomic DNA, equal to 30,000 or so T cell genomes, was loaded into each replicate PCR. Purified libraries were measured with a Qubit 3.0 fluorometer, size-checked on a Bioanalyzer 2100, and measured again with the KAPA Library Quantification kit. Every immunoSEQ 96-well plate was sequenced on a dedicated single-read 150-cycle Illumina NextSeq 550 flow cell. Under the source paper's analysis protocol: Because the immunoSEQ output held only junctional sequences and lacked quality scores, the filtering could not match the filtering applied to full-length reads. To assign V/J genes and CDR3, sequences were annotated against IMGT germline references using PyIR, a Python wrapper for IgBLAST v1.9. Any read was removed if the V/J assignment was weak (E-value above 1e-6), the CDR3 was missing, or the read contained stop codons, out-of-frame junctions, or ambiguous translated residues. V3J clonotypes were defined as sequences sharing an identical inferred V gene, J gene, and CDR3 amino acid sequence. Percentage overlap between repertoires was calculated by dividing the number of shared unique clonotypes by the size of the smaller repertoire. Three approaches were used to assess repertoire richness: RTK rarefaction, the Chao1 estimator, and Recon v2.1 estimates of unobserved clonotypes. For all TCRbeta clonotypes obtained by the gDNA method from a handful of donors, generation probabilities were computed with OLGA. TCRdb retrieved this table from immuneACCESS and kept in-frame rearrangements only. Not all clones are present; in checked studies, unresolved V genes account for under half, and no reason is known for the remainder. V and J calls and clone size come straight from that table; D and trimming were deduced from the DNA. Counted in this sample were 2 million or so clones; approximately 94% of them appeared once. 1% to 1.3% of the sample rests with the top ten.

Sequencing was carried out using naive CD8+ T cells sorted from blood. In light of the paper, this sample's cell subset or site label describes: CD45RA+CCR7+. The receptor was derived from a man in his late teens or twenties in good health.

The DNA sequence reads TGTGCCAGCAGCGGTCCTGGACGCAACTATGGCTACACCTTC. Its translation reads: CASSGPGRNYGYTF. The chain is encoded by TRBV9 joined to TRBJ1-2, with an unclear D gene assignment. The germline V gene provides CDR1 SGDLS and CDR2 YYNGEE. From the cysteine up to the phenylalanine, the CDR3 has a length of 14 residues. The entry retains the CDR3 DNA only, 42 bases that are in frame from base 1. V and J lose 3 bases and 2 bases, and a span of 11 bases separates them.